This T cell receptor beta chain was found in a study of blood T cell repertoires in COVID-19. At the level of the study: Researchers got acute and convalescent COVID-19 samples from the United States, Italy and Spain. The cDNA or gDNA used as material had been derived from T cells, B-cell-depleted T cells, or PBMCs.

Original handling: Amplification of reference gene primers provided the estimated nucleated cell counts. The method was immunoSEQ multiplex PCR; TCRdb's version includes in-frame clones alone and lacks a portion of them. Clonal size and the V and J genes are those of that table, whereas D and trimming came from the DNA. The table includes 180,000 or so clones, 82% detected once. This clone appeared a few times. The sequence came from a woman aged 65 to 85 with acute or convalescent COVID-19. The sample comprised peripheral blood.

The CDR3 sequence is CASSPQGRIQYF. CDR3 nucleotide sequence: TGTGCCAGCTCACCACAGGGGCGCATTCAGTACTTC. The V call is TRBV18, the J call TRBJ2-4; a possible D gene is TRBD1 (5 bases). The CDR3 length is 12 residues. Germline CDR1 reads KGHSH; CDR2 reads LQKENI. Trimming took 1 base from V and 9 from J, leaving 7 bases between them.